The rows below give T cell receptor beta chains drawn from one sample of a study of T cell repertoires in cytomegalovirus infection. No cognate antigen is known for these TCRs. TCRdb recomputed calls from the reads with MiXCR, one row per CDR3 protein. The sample gives about 150,000 distinct CDR3 sequences, roughly 32% of which show up once; about 56% is in the top ten. The sequencing here drew on CD8+ T cells from cultured PBMCs, taken from culture after CMV antigen stimulation. The receptors shown here come from a human donor in good health (CMV status not recorded). Some clones in this sample may be carry-over from other donors' samples. The conserved cysteine and the conserved F or W are not part of the CDR3 here.

V gene	J gene	CDR3 protein
TRBV7-3	TRBJ2-3	ASSLGASGGPQSTDTQY
TRBV7-9	TRBJ2-3	ASSPHDRDRRTDTQY
TRBV10-3	TRBJ2-1	AISDDPGDIYNEQF
TRBV11-2	TRBJ2-1	ASSLASGQAYNEQF
TRBV7-8	TRBJ2-3	ASSGGGADTQY
TRBV18	TRBJ2-7	ASSGDSSYEQY
TRBV7-9	TRBJ1-3	ASSANRAVGNTIY
TRBV13	TRBJ2-1	ASSPGASGPYEQF
TRBV3-1	TRBJ2-2	ASSPHSGDTGELF
TRBV25-1	TRBJ1-2	ASSVDFYGYT
TRBV9	TRBJ1-4	ASSVEGWRGEKLF
TRBV7-7	TRBJ2-7	ASSLGTGLYYEQY
TRBV6-5	TRBJ1-2	ASSYSRQGGYT
TRBV12-3/TRBV12-4	TRBJ2-2	ASSLFVGPTGELF
TRBV20-1	TRBJ2-3	SAIGTSGVLTLTDTQY
TRBV19	TRBJ1-5	ASSIAAGSNQPQH
TRBV27	TRBJ2-1	ASSLSGWQGLDNEQF
TRBV28	TRBJ2-5	ASRPTRIEETQY
TRBV2	TRBJ1-5	ASRRGATSNQPQH
TRBV15	TRBJ1-2	ATSRDGGYGYT
TRBV12-3/TRBV12-4	TRBJ2-5	ASSLMKGPQETQY
TRBV12-3/TRBV12-4	TRBJ1-5	ASSPRGSNQPQH
TRBV7-4	TRBJ1-5	ASAGSNRPQH
TRBV12-3/TRBV12-4	TRBJ2-7	ASSNTLGPFYEQY
TRBV4-1	TRBJ1-1	ASSQLGTGPLNTEAF
TRBV19	TRBJ1-1	ASSLLTGSSVTEAF
TRBV7-2	TRBJ2-3	ASSSGLPDTQY
TRBV5-1	TRBJ2-1	ASSLGGTSWNNEQF
TRBV9	TRBJ2-1	ASSVEVSGGVFGDNEQF
TRBV20-1	TRBJ1-6	SAREESSYNSPLH
TRBV11-2	TRBJ2-5	ASSPGGASGQETQY
TRBV24-1	TRBJ2-3	ATSDLRRGTDTQY
TRBV13	TRBJ2-1	ASSVTTGNGQF
TRBV7-9	TRBJ1-1	ASRAGFDRTEAF
TRBV19	TRBJ2-1	ASSLGAGVVNEQF